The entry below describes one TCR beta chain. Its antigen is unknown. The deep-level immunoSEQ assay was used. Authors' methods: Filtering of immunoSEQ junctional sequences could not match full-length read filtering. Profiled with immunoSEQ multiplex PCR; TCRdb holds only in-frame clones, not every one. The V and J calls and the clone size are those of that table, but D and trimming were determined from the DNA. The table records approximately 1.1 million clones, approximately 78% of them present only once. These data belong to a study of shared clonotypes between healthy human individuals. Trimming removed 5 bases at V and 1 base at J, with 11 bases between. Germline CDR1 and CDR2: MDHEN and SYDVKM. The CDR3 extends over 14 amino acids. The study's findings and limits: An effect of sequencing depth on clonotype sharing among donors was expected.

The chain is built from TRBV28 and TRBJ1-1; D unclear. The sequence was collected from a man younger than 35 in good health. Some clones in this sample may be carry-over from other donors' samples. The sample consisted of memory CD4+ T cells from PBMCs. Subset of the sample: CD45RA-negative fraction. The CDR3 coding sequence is TGTGCCAGCAGTCCCGGAACCCCGAACACTGAAGCTTTCTTT. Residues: CASSPGTPNTEAFF.